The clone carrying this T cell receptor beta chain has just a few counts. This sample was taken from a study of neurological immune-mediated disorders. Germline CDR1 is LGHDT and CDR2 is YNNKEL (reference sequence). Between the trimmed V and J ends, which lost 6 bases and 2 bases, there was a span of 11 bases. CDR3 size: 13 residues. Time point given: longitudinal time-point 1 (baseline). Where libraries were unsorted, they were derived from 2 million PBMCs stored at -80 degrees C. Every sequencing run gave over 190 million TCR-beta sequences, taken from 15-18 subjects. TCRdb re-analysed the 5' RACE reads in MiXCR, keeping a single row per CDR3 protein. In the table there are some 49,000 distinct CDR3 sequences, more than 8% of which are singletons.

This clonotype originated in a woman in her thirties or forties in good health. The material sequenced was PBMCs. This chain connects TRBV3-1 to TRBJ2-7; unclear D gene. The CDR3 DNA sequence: TGTGCCAGCAGTCCTTCTCCTGCCTACGAGCAGTACTTC. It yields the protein CASSPSPAYEQYF.